The present T cell receptor beta chain was sequenced within a study of shared clonotypes between healthy human individuals. CDR3 length equals 15 residues. V gave up 11 bases and J gave up 6 bases; unmatched junction bases: 14. Germline V gives CDR1 MNHNS, CDR2 SASEGT. How the authors handled the data: Filtering differed, since immunoSEQ gave only junction sequences and no quality scores. The table came from immunoSEQ multiplex PCR; TCRdb's copy has only in-frame clones and leaves some out. V and J calls plus clone size are reproduced from that table; the DNA served to infer D and trimming. The repertoire holds hundreds of thousands of clones, with about 95% as singletons.

The V call is TRBV6-1, the J call TRBJ2-2, with 8 bases that match TRBD2. The sequence derives from a woman aged 25 to 39 in good health. The sequencing sample was made of naive CD4+ T cells sorted from blood. Stated subset: CD45RA+ positively selected. CDR3 DNA sequence: TGTGCCGCCCCCTCGGGCGGGAGGAGGTCCGGGGAGCTGTTTTTT. Translation: CAAPSGGRRSGELFF.